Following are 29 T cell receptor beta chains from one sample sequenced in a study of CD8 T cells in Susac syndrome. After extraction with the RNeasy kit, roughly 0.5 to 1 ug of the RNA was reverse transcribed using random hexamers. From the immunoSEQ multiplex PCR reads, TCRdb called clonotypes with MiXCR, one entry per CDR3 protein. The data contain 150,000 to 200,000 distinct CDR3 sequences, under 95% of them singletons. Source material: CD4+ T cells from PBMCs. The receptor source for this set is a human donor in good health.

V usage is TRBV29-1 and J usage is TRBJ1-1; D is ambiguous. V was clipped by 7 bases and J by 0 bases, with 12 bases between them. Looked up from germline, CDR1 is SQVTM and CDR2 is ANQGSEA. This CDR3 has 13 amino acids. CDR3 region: CSGRVGLNTEAFF. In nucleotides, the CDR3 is TGCAGCGGGAGGGTCGGTCTGAACACTGAAGCTTTCTTT.

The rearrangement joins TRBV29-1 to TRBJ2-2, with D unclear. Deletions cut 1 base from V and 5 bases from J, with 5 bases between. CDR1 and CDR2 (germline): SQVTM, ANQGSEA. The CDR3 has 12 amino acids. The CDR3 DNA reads TGCAGCGTTGAAGGGACGACCGGGGAGCTGTTTTTT. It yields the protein CSVEGTTGELFF.

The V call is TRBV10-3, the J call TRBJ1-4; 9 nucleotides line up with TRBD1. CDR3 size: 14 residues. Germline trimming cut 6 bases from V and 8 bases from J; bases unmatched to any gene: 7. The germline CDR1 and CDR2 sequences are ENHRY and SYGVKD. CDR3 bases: TGTGCCATCAGCTCGACAGGGGGGGAGGAAAAACTGTTTTTT. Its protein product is CAISSTGGEEKLFF.

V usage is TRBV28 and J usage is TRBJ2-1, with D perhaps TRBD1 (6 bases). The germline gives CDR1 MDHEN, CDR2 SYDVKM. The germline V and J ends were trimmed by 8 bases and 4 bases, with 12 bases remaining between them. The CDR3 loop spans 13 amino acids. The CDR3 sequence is CASGTPSYNEQFF. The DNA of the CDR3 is TGTGCCAGCGGGACACCTAGTTACAATGAGCAGTTCTTC.

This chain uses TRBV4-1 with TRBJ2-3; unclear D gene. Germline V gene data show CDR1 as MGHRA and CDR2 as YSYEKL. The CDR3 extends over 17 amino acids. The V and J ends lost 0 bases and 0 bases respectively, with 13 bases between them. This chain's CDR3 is CASSQDRQLSSTDTQYF. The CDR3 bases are TGCGCCAGCAGCCAAGATAGGCAACTATCTAGCACAGATACGCAGTATTTT.

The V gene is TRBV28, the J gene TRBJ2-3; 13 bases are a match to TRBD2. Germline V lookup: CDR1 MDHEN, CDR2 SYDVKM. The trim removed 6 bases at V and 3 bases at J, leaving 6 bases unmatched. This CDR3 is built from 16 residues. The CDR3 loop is CASSGLAGDRTDTQYF. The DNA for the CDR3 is TGTGCCAGCAGCGGACTAGCGGGAGATCGGACAGATACGCAGTATTTT.

In DNA, the CDR3 is TGCGCCAGCAGCTTCGGGACAGGGGAGGACACCGGGGAGCTGTTTTTT. Translating gives CASSFGTGEDTGELFF. V gene TRBV5-1 combines with J gene TRBJ2-2; 10 bases match TRBD1. The V segment lost 2 bases and the J segment 3 bases; nucleotides outside the gene matches: 4. Germline V CDR1 and CDR2: SGHRS, YFSETQ. There are 16 residues in the CDR3.

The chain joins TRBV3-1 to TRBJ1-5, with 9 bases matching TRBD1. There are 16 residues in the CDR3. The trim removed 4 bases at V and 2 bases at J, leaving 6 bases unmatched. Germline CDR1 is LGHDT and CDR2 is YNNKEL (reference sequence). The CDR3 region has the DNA TGTGCCAGCAGCCTCCAGGGACAGGGTGGCAATCAGCCCCAGCATTTT. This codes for CASSLQGQGGNQPQHF.

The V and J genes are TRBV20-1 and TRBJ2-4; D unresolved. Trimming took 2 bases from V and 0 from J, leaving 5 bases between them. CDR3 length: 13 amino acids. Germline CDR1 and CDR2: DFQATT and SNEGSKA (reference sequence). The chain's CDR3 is CSARSVAKNIQYF. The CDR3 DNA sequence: TGCAGTGCTAGATCCGTAGCCAAAAACATTCAGTACTTC.

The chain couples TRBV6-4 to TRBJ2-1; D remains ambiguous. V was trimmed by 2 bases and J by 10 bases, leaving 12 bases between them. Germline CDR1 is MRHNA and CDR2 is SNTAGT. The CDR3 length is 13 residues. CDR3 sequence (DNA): TGTGCCAGCAGTGACAAAGAGACCAGCGAGCAGTTCTTC. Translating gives CASSDKETSEQFF.

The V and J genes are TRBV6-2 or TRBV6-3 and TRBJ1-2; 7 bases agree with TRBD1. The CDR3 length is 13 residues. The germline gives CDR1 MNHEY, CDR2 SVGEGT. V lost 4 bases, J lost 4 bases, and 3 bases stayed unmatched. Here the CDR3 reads CASSLQGTYGYTF. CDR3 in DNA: TGTGCCAGCAGTTTACAGGGGACCTATGGCTACACCTTC.

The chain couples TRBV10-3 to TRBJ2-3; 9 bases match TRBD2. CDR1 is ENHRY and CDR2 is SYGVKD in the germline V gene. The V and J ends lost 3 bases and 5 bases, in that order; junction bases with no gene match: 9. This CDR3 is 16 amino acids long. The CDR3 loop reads CAISDGSGRIGDTQYF. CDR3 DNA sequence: TGTGCCATCAGTGACGGGAGCGGGAGGATAGGAGATACGCAGTATTTT.

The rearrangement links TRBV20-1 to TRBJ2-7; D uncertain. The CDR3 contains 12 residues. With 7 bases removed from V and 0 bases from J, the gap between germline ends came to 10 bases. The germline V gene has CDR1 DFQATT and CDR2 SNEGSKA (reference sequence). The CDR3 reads CSVRQLSYEQYF. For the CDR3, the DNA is TGCAGTGTACGGCAGCTCTCCTACGAGCAGTACTTC.

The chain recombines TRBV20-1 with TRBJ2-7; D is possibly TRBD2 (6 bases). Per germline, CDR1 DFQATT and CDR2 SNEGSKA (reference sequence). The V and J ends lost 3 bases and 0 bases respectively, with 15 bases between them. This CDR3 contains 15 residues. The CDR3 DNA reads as TGCAGTGCTAGGCGGGGCAGCGAGACCTCCTACGAGCAGTACTTC. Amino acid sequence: CSARRGSETSYEQYF.

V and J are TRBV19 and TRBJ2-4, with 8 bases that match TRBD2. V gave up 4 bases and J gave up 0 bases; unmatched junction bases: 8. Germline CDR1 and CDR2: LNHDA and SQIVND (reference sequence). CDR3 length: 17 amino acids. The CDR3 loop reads CASSTPGGSRAKNIQYF. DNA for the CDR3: TGTGCCAGTAGTACCCCGGGAGGGAGTAGAGCCAAAAACATTCAGTACTTC. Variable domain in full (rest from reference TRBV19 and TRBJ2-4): DGGITQSPKYLFRKEGQNVTLSCEQNLNHDAMYWYRQDPGQGLRLIYYSQIVNDFQKGDIAEGYSVSREKKESFPLTVTSAQKNPTAFYLCASSTPGGSRAKNIQYFGAGTRLSVL.

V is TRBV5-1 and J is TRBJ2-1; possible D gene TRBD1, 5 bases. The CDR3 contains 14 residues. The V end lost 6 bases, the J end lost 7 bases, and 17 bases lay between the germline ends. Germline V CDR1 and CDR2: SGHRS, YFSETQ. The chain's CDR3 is CASTNAPPGNEQFF. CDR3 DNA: TGCGCCAGCACCAACGCCCCCCCAGGGAATGAGCAGTTCTTC.

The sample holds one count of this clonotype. In DNA, the CDR3 is TGTGCCAGCAGGACGACTAGCGGTTCGCAAGAGACCCAGTACTTC. Translating it yields CASRTTSGSQETQYF. This sequence joins TRBV6-6 and TRBJ2-5; 9 nucleotides agree with TRBD2. The V gene's germline CDR1 is MNHNY and CDR2 SVGAGI (reference sequence). The J segment lost 2 bases and the V segment lost 6 bases, leaving 7 bases of the junction unmatched. The CDR3 is 15 amino acids.

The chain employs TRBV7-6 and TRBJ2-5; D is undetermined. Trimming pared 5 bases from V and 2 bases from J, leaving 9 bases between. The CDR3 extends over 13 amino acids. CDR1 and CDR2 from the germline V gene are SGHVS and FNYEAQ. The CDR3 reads CASSPVGQETQYF. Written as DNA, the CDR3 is TGTGCCAGCAGCCCCGTGGGACAAGAGACCCAGTACTTC.

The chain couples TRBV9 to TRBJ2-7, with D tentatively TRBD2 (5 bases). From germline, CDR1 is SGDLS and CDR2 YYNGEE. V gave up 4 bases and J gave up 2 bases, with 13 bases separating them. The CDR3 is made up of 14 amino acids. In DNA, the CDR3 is TGTGCCAGCAGCCGGGGTGAAGGAACCTACGAGCAGTACTTC. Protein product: CASSRGEGTYEQYF. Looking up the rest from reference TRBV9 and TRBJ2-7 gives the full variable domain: DSGVTQTPKHLITATGQRVTLRCSPRSGDLSVYWYQQSLDQGLQFLIQYYNGEERAKGNILERFSAQQFPDLHSELNLSSLELGDSALYFCASSRGEGTYEQYFGPGTRLTVT.

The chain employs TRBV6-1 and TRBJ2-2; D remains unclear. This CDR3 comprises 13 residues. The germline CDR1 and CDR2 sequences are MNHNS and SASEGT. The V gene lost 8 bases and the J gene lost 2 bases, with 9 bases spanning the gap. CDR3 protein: CASLDRNTGELFF. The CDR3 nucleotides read TGTGCCAGCTTGGATCGAAACACCGGGGAGCTGTTTTTT.

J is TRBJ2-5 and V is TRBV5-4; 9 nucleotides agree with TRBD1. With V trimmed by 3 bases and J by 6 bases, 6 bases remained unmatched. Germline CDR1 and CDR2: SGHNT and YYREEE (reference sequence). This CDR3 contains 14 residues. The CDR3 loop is CASSWADRGKTQYF. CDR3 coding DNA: TGTGCCAGCAGCTGGGCTGACAGGGGGAAGACCCAGTACTTC.

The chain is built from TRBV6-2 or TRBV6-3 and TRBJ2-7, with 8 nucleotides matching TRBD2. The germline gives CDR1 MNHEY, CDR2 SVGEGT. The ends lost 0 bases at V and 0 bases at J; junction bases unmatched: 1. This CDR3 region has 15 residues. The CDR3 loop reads CASSYSAGVSYEQYF. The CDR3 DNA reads TGTGCCAGCAGTTACTCAGCGGGGGTCTCCTACGAGCAGTACTTC.

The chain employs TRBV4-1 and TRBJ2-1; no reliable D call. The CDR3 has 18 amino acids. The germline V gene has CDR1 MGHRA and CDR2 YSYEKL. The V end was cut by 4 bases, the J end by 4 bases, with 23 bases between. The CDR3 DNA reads TGCGCCAGCAGCCCCCGAAAGTCAGCCAAACCCTCGTACAATGAGCAGTTCTTC. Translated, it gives CASSPRKSAKPSYNEQFF.

The CDR3 loop reads CASSQEKGAYNEQFF. The CDR3 DNA is TGCGCCAGCAGCCAAGAAAAGGGGGCCTACAATGAGCAGTTCTTC. The chain uses TRBV4-3 and TRBJ2-1, with D perhaps TRBD1 (6 bases). V dropped 0 bases and J dropped 2 bases, with 8 bases sitting between them. Per germline, CDR1 LGHNA and CDR2 YSLEER. The CDR3 covers 15 residues.

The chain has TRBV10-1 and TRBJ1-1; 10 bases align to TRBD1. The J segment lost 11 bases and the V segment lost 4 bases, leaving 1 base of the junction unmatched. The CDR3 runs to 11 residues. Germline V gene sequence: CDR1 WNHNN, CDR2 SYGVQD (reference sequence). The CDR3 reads CASSGGQGAFF. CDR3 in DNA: TGCGCCAGCAGTGGGGGACAGGGGGCTTTCTTT.

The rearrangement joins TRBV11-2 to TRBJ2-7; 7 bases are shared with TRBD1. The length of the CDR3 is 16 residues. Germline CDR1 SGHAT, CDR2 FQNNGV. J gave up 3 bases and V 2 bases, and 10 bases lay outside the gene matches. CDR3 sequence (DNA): TGTGCCAGCAGCTTACCCCCCCGGGGACAGTACTACGAGCAGTACTTC. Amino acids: CASSLPPRGQYYEQYF.

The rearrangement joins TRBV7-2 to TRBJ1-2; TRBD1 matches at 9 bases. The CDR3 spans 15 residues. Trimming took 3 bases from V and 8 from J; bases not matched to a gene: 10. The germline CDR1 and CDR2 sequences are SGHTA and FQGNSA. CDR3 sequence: CASSLDITGGRGYTF. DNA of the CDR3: TGTGCCAGCAGCTTGGACATAACAGGGGGCAGGGGCTACACCTTC.

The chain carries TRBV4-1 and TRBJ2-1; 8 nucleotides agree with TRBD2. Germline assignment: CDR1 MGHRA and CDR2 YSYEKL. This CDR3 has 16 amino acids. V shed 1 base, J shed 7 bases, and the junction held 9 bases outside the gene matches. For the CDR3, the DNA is TGCGCCAGCAGCCAAGCTGCAGCGGGAGTATGGAATGAGCAGTTCTTC. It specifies CASSQAAAGVWNEQFF.

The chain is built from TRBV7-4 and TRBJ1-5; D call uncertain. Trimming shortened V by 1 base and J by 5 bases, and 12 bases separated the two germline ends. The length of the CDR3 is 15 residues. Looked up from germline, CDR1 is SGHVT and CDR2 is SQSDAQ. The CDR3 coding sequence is TGTGCCAGCAGCTTAGTTTTGGTCAAGGATCAGCCCCAGCATTTT. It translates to CASSLVLVKDQPQHF.